This T cell receptor (beta chain) appears in the sequencing data of a study of radiation and T cells in renal cell carcinoma. The treatment: treatment-naive control, cytoreductive nephrectomy. Germline CDR1 and CDR2: MDHEN and SYDVKM. The CDR3 has 15 amino acids. Trimming pared 5 bases from V and 8 bases from J, leaving 19 bases between. Using immunoSEQ multiplex PCR, the repertoire was profiled, and TCRdb retains in-frame clones only, with some absent. The data contain tens of thousands of clones, roughly 60% of them singletons. The sequence derives from a man aged 35-49 years with renal cell carcinoma. The specimen comprised tumor tissue, sampled from a patient whose treatment was nephrectomy without radiotherapy. The chain has TRBV28 and TRBJ2-4; D perhaps matches TRBD2 (6 bases). The CDR3, as DNA: TGTGCCAGCAGTCTCCCCCCCCGGGAGTGGGACATTCAGTACTTC. This codes for CASSLPPREWDIQYF.